This T cell receptor beta chain appears in the sequencing data of a study of blood T cell repertoires in COVID-19. About the study: T cells, B-cell-depleted T cells, or PBMCs provided the cDNA or gDNA that served as material.

The CDR3 extends over 16 amino acids. Germline V gives CDR1 KGHDR, CDR2 SFDVKD. The V gene lost 2 bases and the J gene lost 0 bases, with 9 bases spanning the gap. This clone was counted only a few times. Followed longitudinally, the Seattle patients had been enrolled during active infection. In the original processing: It was from reference gene primer amplification that nucleated cell counts were estimated. Sequenced by immunoSEQ multiplex PCR; TCRdb stores in-frame clones only, minus some. The DNA was the basis for D and trimming; V, J and clone size are from that table. This sample carries 250,000 to 300,000 clones, 70% to 90% of them seen once, and the ten largest clones take around 13%.

The source material was peripheral blood. V gene TRBV24-1 combines with J gene TRBJ2-2, with D perhaps matching TRBD1 (6 bases). The clonotype originates from a woman in her seventies with COVID-19, enrolled during active disease. The CDR3 DNA sequence: TGTGCCACCAGTGATTCCCGGACAGCGAACACCGGGGAGCTGTTTTTT. Translated, it gives CATSDSRTANTGELFF.